The rows below give T cell receptor beta chains drawn from one sample of a study of CD8 T cells in ankylosing spondylitis. A single record per CDR3 protein comes from TCRdb applying MiXCR to the 5' RACE reads. The table has about 750,000 distinct CDR3 sequences, 15% to 20% seen once; the top ten hold about 19%. The sample comprised blood, either unsorted or a sorted T cell fraction (not recorded which). Receptor source: a male donor with ankylosing spondylitis. Each CDR3 is given with its conserved first and last residue.

V	CDR3
TRBV12-3/TRBV12-4	CASKRQGLGTEAFF
TRBV4-1	CASSPGGSREQYF
TRBV14	CASSPFGTESGNTIYF
TRBV5-1	CASSSGQGGFTVNTEAFF
TRBV6-1	CASSVGNDGYTF
TRBV19	CASSMASRDTQYF
TRBV4-1	CASSQDEGHNSPLHF
TRBV4-2	CASSQLSGGPETQYF
TRBV4-2	CASSQEGSAYNEQFF
TRBV5-1	CASSVTAGSGANVLTF
TRBV5-1	CASSLGTFNTFSPLHF
TRBV27	CASTAGLAGGVDTGELFF
TRBV2	CASSGQTSWGPSELFF
TRBV5-6	CASSSQTGSNQPQHF